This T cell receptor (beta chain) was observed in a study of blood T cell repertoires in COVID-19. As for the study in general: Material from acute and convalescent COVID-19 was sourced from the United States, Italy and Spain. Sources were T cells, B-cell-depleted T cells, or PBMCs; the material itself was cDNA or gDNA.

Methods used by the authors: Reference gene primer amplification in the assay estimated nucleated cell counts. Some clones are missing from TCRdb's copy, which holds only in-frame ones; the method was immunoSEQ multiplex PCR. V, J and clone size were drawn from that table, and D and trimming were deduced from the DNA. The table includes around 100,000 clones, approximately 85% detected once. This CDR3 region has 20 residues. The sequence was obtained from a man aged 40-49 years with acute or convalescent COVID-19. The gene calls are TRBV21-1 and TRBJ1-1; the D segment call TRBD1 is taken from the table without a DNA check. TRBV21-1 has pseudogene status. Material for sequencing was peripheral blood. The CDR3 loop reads CASSKPRSGRTTGGDTEAFF. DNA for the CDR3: TGTGCCAGCAGCAAACCAAGATCGGGGAGAACGACAGGGGGAGACACTGAAGCTTTCTTT.